The 5 T cell receptor beta chains in this list originate from one sample, sequenced in a study of T-cell memory formation after mild COVID-19. TCRdb analysed the 5' RACE reads with MiXCR anew, one entry per CDR3 protein. Counted here are a few hundred thousand distinct CDR3 sequences, 16% occurring once; the ten biggest clones make up 20% to 25%. What was sequenced was PBMCs or a T cell subset sorted from them (not recorded which). These TCRs come from a man between 18 and 29 years old who had mild COVID-19 (a few samples of this study predate the infection). Cell type and time point are not known.

This clonotype was picked up many times. The CDR3 here is CAIGGSDRLNEQFF. In DNA, the CDR3 is TGTGCCATCGGGGGGTCGGACAGGCTCAATGAGCAGTTCTTC. The gene calls are TRBV10-3 and TRBJ2-1; D is perhaps TRBD1 (7 bases). The CDR3 sequence is 14 residues long. Germline values: CDR1 ENHRY, CDR2 SYGVKD. Trimming shortened V by 8 bases and J by 6 bases, and 17 bases separated the two germline ends.

This clonotype was seen a handful of times. The chain is built from TRBV7-9 and TRBJ1-1, with D tentatively TRBD1 (5 bases). Germline-derived CDR1 and CDR2 are SEHNR and FQNEAQ (reference sequence). This CDR3 is built from 17 residues. The V end lost 1 base, the J end lost 2 bases, and 17 bases lay between the germline ends. The CDR3 reads CASSLVIVGRGNTEAFF. CDR3 bases: TGTGCCAGCAGCTTAGTTATCGTCGGGCGGGGCAACACTGAAGCTTTCTTT.

This clonotype was seen a handful of times. The chain couples TRBV5-1 to TRBJ2-3; the match to TRBD2 covers 7 bases. Germline CDR1 reads SGHRS; CDR2 reads YFSETQ. The CDR3 has 16 amino acids. The V segment lost 2 bases and the J segment 6 bases; nucleotides outside the gene matches: 12. The CDR3 nucleotides read TGCGCCAGCAGCTTTGGAGCCGGGACTACTCTCGATACGCAGTATTTT. This encodes CASSFGAGTTLDTQYF.

This rearrangement joins TRBV20-1 to TRBJ1-2; tentative D call: TRBD1 (5 bases). This CDR3 has 13 amino acids. V dropped 1 base and J dropped 4 bases, with 10 bases sitting between them. Germline CDR1 is DFQATT and CDR2 is SNEGSKA (reference sequence). The CDR3 here is CSARGGGVYGYTF. CDR3 DNA: TGCAGTGCTAGAGGGGGCGGCGTCTATGGCTACACCTTC.

About this clonotype: A junction boundary mismatches the germline segment, possibly from a read error. V is TRBV5-1 and J is TRBJ2-7; 7 bases map to TRBD1. Germline V gives CDR1 SGHRS, CDR2 YFSETQ. The CDR3 runs 15 residues. The CDR3 DNA follows: TGCGCCAGCAGCGTCTCGGGACAGTCCTCCTCCGAGCAGTACTTC. This sequence encodes CASSVSGQSSSEQYF. The full variable domain, with the rest looked up from reference TRBV5-1 and TRBJ2-7, is KAGVTQTPRYLIKTRGQQVTLSCSPISGHRSVSWYQQTPGQGLQFLFEYFSETQRNKGNFPGRFSGRQFSNSRSEMNVSTLELGDSALYLCASSVSGQSSSEQYFGPGTRLTVT.